This T cell receptor beta chain was recovered during a study of somatic mutations in cytotoxic T cells in rheumatoid arthritis. Worth noting for this clone: Its cognate antigen is unknown.

Germline V lookup: CDR1 SNHLY, CDR2 FYNNEI. The CDR3 is made up of 15 amino acids. Between the trimmed V and J ends, which lost 6 bases and 1 base, there was a span of 14 bases. Sequencing was performed with immunoSEQ multiplex PCR; in TCRdb, only in-frame clones are kept and a portion is missing. Here the sample spans about 7,000 clones, around 75% being singletons. After CD4+ and CD8+ cells were isolated by positive magnetic bead selection, their purity was checked by flow cytometry. Findings and limits, study-wide: Among around 65 patients, roughly 8 showed a largest CD8+ clone that surpassed 20% of CD8+ cells. Rising age went with increasing CD8+ clonality in rheumatoid arthritis patients; healthy controls showed no such increase.

Sequencing used CD8+ T cells sorted from blood. This chain joins TRBV2 and TRBJ2-3, with D perhaps TRBD1 or TRBD2 (5 bases each). The source of this sequence is an adult with rheumatoid arthritis. CDR3 coding DNA: TGTGCCAGCAGCGACCGGGACCGCGGCACAGATACGCAGTATTTT. Translation gives CASSDRDRGTDTQYF.